This T cell receptor (beta chain) derives from a study of cytotoxic CD8 clonotypes in ibrutinib-treated CLL. In the study overall: Sequencing produced an average of roughly 280,000 productive templates and tens of thousands of productive rearrangements per sample. Findings of the study overall: Clonality went higher at ibrutinib response and then dropped back toward baseline at progression. Among the clonotypes, public ones were uncommon and contracted or held stable on treatment.

Repertoires were generated with immunoSEQ multiplex PCR, while TCRdb's copy carries only in-frame clones and drops some. The repertoire holds 17,000 or so clones, with about 61% as singletons. Of note for this clone: The antigen is undetermined.

Libraries of TCR beta were made from around 1.8 micrograms of genomic DNA that came from cryopreserved PBMCs. Unmatched junction bases numbered 5, after V lost 8 bases and J lost 2 bases. Germline CDR1 MDHEN, CDR2 SYDVKM. The CDR3 contains 14 residues. The material was PBMCs, obtained after 12 months of ibrutinib treatment. The genes are TRBV28 and TRBJ2-7; 11 nucleotides line up with TRBD1. This receptor was taken from a human donor with chronic lymphocytic leukemia. The CDR3 here is CASVSGQGAYEQYF. CDR3 DNA sequence: TGTGCCAGCGTTTCGGGACAGGGGGCCTACGAGCAGTACTTC.